This is a list of T cell receptor beta chains from one sample in a study of shared clonotypes between healthy human individuals. Clones were read by immunoSEQ multiplex PCR, and TCRdb kept only the in-frame ones, dropping some. The profile covers about 870,000 clones, with 85% to 95% appearing a single time and less than 25% taken by the ten largest. Specimen: naive CD8+ T cells sorted from blood. Receptors originate from a young man in good health. Each CDR3 is given with its conserved first and last residue. D genes are given only for firm matches. Part of the rows lack a size; the others show once, few, many or a class for expanded clones.

>TRBJ1-1|NA|TRBV7-2|NA
TGTGCCAGCAGCTTAGTCGTCCAGGATTATCTGAACACTGAAGCTTTCTTT
CASSLVVQDYLNTEAFF
>TRBJ2-2|TRBD2|TRBV5-1|NA
TGCGCCAGCAGCTCTCCGGGTAGCGGGCTGAACACCGGGGAGCTGTTTTTT
CASSSPGSGLNTGELFF
>TRBJ2-1|NA|TRBV7-9|NA
TGTGCCAGCAGATCACGGGCTAGCCTCTACAATGAGCAGTTCTTC
CASRSRASLYNEQFF
>TRBJ2-1|TRBD2|TRBV29-1|NA
TGCAGCGTGGTGGGACTAGCGGGAAATGAGCAGTTCTTC
CSVVGLAGNEQFF
>TRBJ1-1|NA|TRBV6-6|NA
TGTGCCAGCAGAAAATGGGAGGTGAACACTGAAGCTTTCTTT
CASRKWEVNTEAFF
>TRBJ2-7|NA|TRBV9|NA
TGTGCCAGCAGCCCCGAAGGGACTTTAACATCCGAGCAGTACTTC
CASSPEGTLTSEQYF
>TRBJ2-5|NA|TRBV25-1|NA
TGTGCCAGCAGTGACCCCCTAAATGTAATCGGCGAGACCCAGTACTTC
CASSDPLNVIGETQYF
>TRBJ1-5|TRBD1|TRBV27|NA
TGTGCCAGCAAGGGGGCGTGGAGCAATCAGCCCCAGCATTTT
CASKGAWSNQPQHF
>TRBJ2-7|TRBD2|TRBV14|once
TGTGCCAGCAGCCAGGGGCCCGGAAGGCTAGCGGGAGTCTTCTCCTACGAGCAGTACTTC
CASSQGPGRLAGVFSYEQYF
>TRBJ1-5|NA|TRBV28|NA
TGTGCCAGCAGTTTCTGGGGGGCGGAGAATCAGCCCCAGCATTTT
CASSFWGAENQPQHF
>TRBJ2-2|NA|TRBV7-2|NA
TGTGCCAGCAGACTAACCGCCCGGGAGCTGTTTTTT
CASRLTARELFF
>TRBJ1-2|NA|TRBV7-2|NA
TGTGCCAGCAGCTTAGAGGCAGGGAGAGGGTCTATTTATGGCTACACCTTC
CASSLEAGRGSIYGYTF
>TRBJ2-7|TRBD2|TRBV27|NA
TGTGCCAGCAGTTTGGGAGGGTCCTCCTACGAGCAGTACTTC
CASSLGGSSYEQYF
>TRBJ1-1|NA|TRBV6-6|NA
TGTGCCACACAAATGGGGATGAACACTGAAGCTTTCTTT
CATQMGMNTEAFF
>TRBJ2-1|NA|TRBV6-1|many
TGTGCCAGCAGTGAACTCGGGGGCGGGAGCTATGAGCAGTTCTTC
CASSELGGGSYEQFF
>TRBJ2-6|NA|TRBV6-1|NA
TGTGCCAGCAGTGATGGGGCAGGGATACTCGGCTTTGGGGCCAACGTCCTGACTTTC
CASSDGAGILGFGANVLTF
>TRBJ2-2|NA|TRBV4-3|NA
TGCGCCAGCAGCCAAGGTATCGGGAGGAACACCGGGGAGCTGTTTTTT
CASSQGIGRNTGELFF
>TRBJ2-7|NA|TRBV11-2|NA
TGTGCCAGCAGCTTAGACAAGCAGTACTTC
CASSLDKQYF
>TRBJ2-7|NA|TRBV4-3|NA
TGCGCCAGCAGCCCGGAGAGGTTCTCCTACGAGCAGTACTTC
CASSPERFSYEQYF
>TRBJ2-7|NA|TRBV5-1|NA
TGCGCCAGCAGCTCGATAGGTGCCTACGAGCAGTACTTC
CASSSIGAYEQYF
>TRBJ2-7|NA|TRBV7-9|NA
TGTGCCAGCAGCTTATCGGAGAATTCCTACGAGCAGTACTTC
CASSLSENSYEQYF
>TRBJ2-3|NA|TRBV7-9|NA
TGTGCCAGCAGCTTTCTCTCCAGTCGCACAGATACGCAGTATTTT
CASSFLSSRTDTQYF
>TRBJ2-7|TRBD1|TRBV11-2|NA
TGTGCCAGCAGCGTCTACAGGGGCTACGAGCAGTACTTC
CASSVYRGYEQYF
>TRBJ2-7|NA|TRBV9|NA
TGTGCCAGCAGCGTAGGAGGGGGGCTTTACGAGCAGTACTTC
CASSVGGGLYEQYF
>TRBJ2-7|NA|TRBV18|NA
TGTGCCAGCTCCAGAAGGGGGGGAGAGGAGCAGTACTTC
CASSRRGGEEQYF
>TRBJ1-5|NA|TRBV7-2|NA
TGTGCCAGCAGCTTAGTCCCCGGGGCTTGGAATCAGCCCCAGCATTTT
CASSLVPGAWNQPQHF
>TRBJ1-5|NA|TRBV6-5|NA
TGTGCCAGCACCAAACTGGGGGACAGCAATCAGCCCCAGCATTTT
CASTKLGDSNQPQHF
>TRBJ2-7|TRBD1|TRBV18|NA
TGTGCCAGCTCACCACGGATACCGAGTGACAGGGGAAGTAGCTCCTACGAGCAGTACTTC
CASSPRIPSDRGSSSYEQYF
>TRBJ1-5|TRBD1|TRBV25-1|few
TGTGCCAGCAGCGTTACAGGGGAATATCAGCCCCAGCATTTT
CASSVTGEYQPQHF
>TRBJ2-7|NA|TRBV6-5|NA
TGTGCCAGCGGCTCACAGGGAATTGCGGCCTACGAGCAGTACTTC
CASGSQGIAAYEQYF
>TRBJ2-5|NA|TRBV30|NA
TGTGCCTGGAGTCTCGGGAGCCAAGAGACCCAGTACTTC
CAWSLGSQETQYF
>TRBJ2-1|TRBD1|TRBV18|NA
TGTGCCAGCTCACCACCGGGGACAGGGGCGGTCAATGAGCAGTTCTTC
CASSPPGTGAVNEQFF
>TRBJ2-1|TRBD2|TRBV6-1|NA
TGTGCCAGCATTAAGAGGACTAGCGGGAGCTATGAGCAGTTCTTC
CASIKRTSGSYEQFF
>TRBJ2-2|NA|TRBV9|NA
TGTGCCAGCAGCCCCCTGGGCTGGCGGGATACCGGGGAGCTGTTTTTT
CASSPLGWRDTGELFF
>TRBJ2-3|NA|TRBV10-3|NA
TGTGCCACCCTCACGGGCCTAACTGCAGATACGCAGTATTTT
CATLTGLTADTQYF
>TRBJ1-3|NA|TRBV29-1|NA
TGCAGCGTTGGAACCTCCTCTGGAAACACCATATATTTT
CSVGTSSGNTIYF
>TRBJ1-1|TRBD1|TRBV9|NA
TGTGCCAGCAGCGTATATGGGACAGGGGTTGAAGCTTTCTTT
CASSVYGTGVEAFF